This T cell receptor beta chain was obtained from a study of persistence of HIV-infected CD4 T cells. Overall study context: Blood samples, up to about 200 mL, came from multiple time points, except a couple of leukapheresis donors sampled once.

On this clone itself: The antigen is not known.

Trimming cost V 0 bases and J 12 bases, with 21 bases left between them. In germline, CDR1 is SGHRS, CDR2 YFSETQ. This CDR3 region has 15 residues. Study findings and constraints: TCRbeta richness was lower in CMV- and Gag-responding cells than in anti-CD3/anti-CD28-responding cells.

This nonspecific control used anti-CD3/anti-CD28 bead stimulation of CD4+ T cells. Responding CD4+ T cells were sorted by upregulation of both CD40 ligand and CD69. CD8-depleted PBMCs were stimulated about 20 hours with anti-CD28/CD49d costimulation, CD40-blocking antibody and enfuvirtide. This was the immunoSEQ version 4 assay in survey mode. Data came from immunoSEQ multiplex PCR; TCRdb stores just in-frame clones and leaves some out. This table holds roughly 43,000 clones, roughly nine tenths found once. The rearrangement joins TRBV5-1 to TRBJ1-1; possibly TRBD1 for D (5 bases). Sequencing was performed on CD4+ T cells sorted from PBMCs after approximately 19-hour stimulation, taken from a patient who received antiretroviral therapy. The receptor's source is an adult man with HIV who was CMV-seropositive. CDR3 protein: CASSLAMNSADSPFF. DNA of the CDR3: TGCGCCAGCAGCTTGGCCATGAACAGCGCTGACAGTCCTTTCTTT. Full variable domain (rest looked up from reference TRBV5-1 and TRBJ1-1): KAGVTQTPRYLIKTRGQQVTLSCSPISGHRSVSWYQQTPGQGLQFLFEYFSETQRNKGNFPGRFSGRQFSNSRSEMNVSTLELGDSALYLCASSLAMNSADSPFFGQGTRLTVV.